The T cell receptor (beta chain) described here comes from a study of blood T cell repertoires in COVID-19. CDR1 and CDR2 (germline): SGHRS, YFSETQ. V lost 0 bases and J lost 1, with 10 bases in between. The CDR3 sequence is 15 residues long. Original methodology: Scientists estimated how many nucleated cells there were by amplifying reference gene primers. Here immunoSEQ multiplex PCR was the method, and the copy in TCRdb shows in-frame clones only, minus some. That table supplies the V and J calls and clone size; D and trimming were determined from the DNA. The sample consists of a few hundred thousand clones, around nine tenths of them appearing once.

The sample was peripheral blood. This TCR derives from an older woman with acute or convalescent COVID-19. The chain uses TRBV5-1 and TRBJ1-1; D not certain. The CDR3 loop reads CASSLAPSGNTEAFF. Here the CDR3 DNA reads TGCGCCAGCAGCTTGGCTCCCTCAGGGAACACTGAAGCTTTCTTT. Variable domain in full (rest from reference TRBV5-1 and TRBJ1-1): KAGVTQTPRYLIKTRGQQVTLSCSPISGHRSVSWYQQTPGQGLQFLFEYFSETQRNKGNFPGRFSGRQFSNSRSEMNVSTLELGDSALYLCASSLAPSGNTEAFFGQGTRLTVV.